These 29 T cell receptor beta chains were all obtained from the same sample, sequenced in a study of OX40 agonist ivuxolimab in advanced cancers. Method: immunoSEQ multiplex PCR; TCRdb's copy keeps in-frame clones and lacks some. The sample yields some 84,000 clones, 92% seen once. The sequences come from CD4+ or CD8+ T cells sorted from blood, collected in a trial of the OX40 agonist ivuxolimab. These receptors all come from an adult with an advanced solid tumor such as melanoma, head and neck, liver or kidney cancer.

The chain uses TRBV12-5 and TRBJ2-1, with 10 bases that match TRBD1. This CDR3 is built from 18 residues. From germline, CDR1 is LGHNT and CDR2 FRNRAP. J lost 4 bases, V lost 0 bases, and 9 bases had no gene match. This CDR3 reads CASGLVRGDRGEYNEQFF. The CDR3 bases are TGTGCTAGTGGTTTGGTACGAGGGGACAGGGGAGAGTACAATGAGCAGTTCTTC. The whole variable domain, filled in from reference TRBV12-5 and TRBJ2-1, reads DARVTQTPRHKVTEMGQEVTMRCQPILGHNTVFWYRQTMMQGLELLAYFRNRAPLDDSGMPKDRFSAEMPDATLATLKIQPSEPRDSAVYFCASGLVRGDRGEYNEQFFGPGTRLTVL.

The rearrangement links TRBV5-1 to TRBJ2-7; 8 nucleotides align to TRBD1. The CDR3 sequence is 18 residues long. J lost 7 bases, V lost 0 bases, and 18 bases had no gene match. CDR1 and CDR2 from the germline V gene are SGHRS and YFSETQ. The CDR3 reads CASSLAHPRGQAVKEQYF. Written as DNA, the CDR3 is TGCGCCAGCAGCTTGGCTCACCCCCGGGGACAGGCCGTTAAGGAGCAGTACTTC.

The gene calls are TRBV6-5 and TRBJ2-3; TRBD2 might be the D (7 bases). CDR1 is MNHEY and CDR2 is SVGAGI in the germline V gene. The ends were cut back, 8 bases at V and 3 bases at J, with 15 bases in the middle. The CDR3 consists of 14 residues. This CDR3 reads CASGIRGATDTQYF. The CDR3 DNA reads as TGTGCCAGCGGAATTCGGGGGGCGACAGATACGCAGTATTTT.

This sequence joins TRBV4-1 and TRBJ1-1; a weak D match, TRBD1 (5 bases). The V end was cut by 1 base, the J end by 1 base, with 10 bases between. The CDR3 is 15 amino acids. Looked up from germline, CDR1 is MGHRA and CDR2 is YSYEKL. Here the CDR3 reads CASSQAGGTNTEAFF. The CDR3 nucleotides read TGCGCCAGCAGCCAAGCCGGGGGGACGAACACTGAAGCTTTCTTT.

V gene TRBV13 combines with J gene TRBJ1-1; a weak D match, TRBD1 (6 bases). V was clipped by 4 bases and J by 0 bases, with 12 bases between them. The CDR3 has 15 amino acids. Per the germline V gene, CDR1 is PRHDT and CDR2 is FYEKMQ (reference sequence). The CDR3 sequence: CASSSWGALNTEAFF. The CDR3 DNA is TGTGCCAGCAGCTCTTGGGGGGCCTTGAACACTGAAGCTTTCTTT.

The chain has TRBV11-2 and TRBJ2-3; 7 positions agree with TRBD2. Germline loops: CDR1 SGHAT, CDR2 FQNNGV. The V gene end was trimmed by 1 base and the J gene end by 2 bases; junction bases not matched to a gene: 3. The CDR3 spans 15 residues. The CDR3 region is CASSLGGGNTDTQYF. The CDR3 DNA reads as TGTGCCAGCAGCTTAGGGGGGGGAAACACAGATACGCAGTATTTT. The whole variable domain, filled in from reference TRBV11-2 and TRBJ2-3, reads EAGVAQSPRYKIIEKRQSVAFWCNPISGHATLYWYQQILGQGPKLLIQFQNNGVVDDSQLPKDRFSAERLKGVDSTLKIQPAKLEDSAVYLCASSLGGGNTDTQYFGPGTRLTVL.

As DNA, the CDR3 is TGTGCCAGCAGTGATCCAAACGGAGCTGAAGCTTTCTTT. This encodes CASSDPNGAEAFF. The V call is TRBV2, the J call TRBJ1-1; D unclear. Germline V gives CDR1 SNHLY, CDR2 FYNNEI. The CDR3 loop spans 13 amino acids. V dropped 3 bases and J dropped 6 bases, with 11 bases sitting between them.

The chain links TRBV7-9 to TRBJ2-7, with a weak D call TRBD2 (5 bases). Germline V lookup: CDR1 SEHNR, CDR2 FQNEAQ (reference sequence). Trimming removed 6 bases at V and 3 bases at J, with 15 bases between. There are 14 residues in the CDR3. CDR3 loop: CASSSGPGDYEQYF. The CDR3, as DNA: TGTGCCAGCAGTTCCGGCCCCGGGGACTACGAGCAGTACTTC.

The chain couples TRBV9 to TRBJ1-1, with D perhaps TRBD1 (5 bases). Trimming removed 3 bases at V and 3 bases at J, with 6 bases between. Germline CDR1 and CDR2: SGDLS and YYNGEE. CDR3 length equals 12 residues. The CDR3 protein is CASSGGYTEAFF. CDR3 nucleotides: TGTGCCAGCAGCGGGGGGTACACTGAAGCTTTCTTT.

J is TRBJ1-1 and V is TRBV6-5, with D possibly TRBD1 on 5 matching bases. Germline lookup yields CDR1 MNHEY and CDR2 SVGAGI. The CDR3 consists of 14 residues. V lost 0 bases and J 1 base, leaving 6 bases between the germline ends. This CDR3 is CASSYSQGNTEAFF. The DNA of the CDR3 is TGTGCCAGCAGTTACTCGCAGGGGAACACTGAAGCTTTCTTT.

V gene TRBV28 combines with J gene TRBJ2-3; 9 bases agree with TRBD1. The germline V gene has CDR1 MDHEN and CDR2 SYDVKM. With 2 bases clipped from V and 8 bases from J, the junction kept 5 bases outside the gene matches. This CDR3 comprises 14 residues. CDR3 sequence: CASSLGGQGGTQYF. CDR3 coding DNA: TGTGCCAGCAGTTTAGGGGGACAGGGTGGTACGCAGTATTTT. The full variable domain, completed using reference TRBV28 and TRBJ2-3, is DVKVTQSSRYLVKRTGEKVFLECVQDMDHENMFWYRQDPGLGLRLIYFSYDVKMKEKGDIPEGYSVSREKKERFSLILESASTNQTSMYLCASSLGGQGGTQYFGPGTRLTVL.

This chain joins TRBV5-1 and TRBJ2-3; 7 positions agree with TRBD1. The CDR3 contains 16 residues. Germline V gives CDR1 SGHRS, CDR2 YFSETQ. With V trimmed by 2 bases and J by 1 base, 7 bases remained unmatched. The CDR3, as DNA: TGCGCCAGCAGCTTTAGGGGACAGACGCGCACAGATACGCAGTATTTT. Translating gives CASSFRGQTRTDTQYF.

CDR3 amino acids: CAWTAGTGTEQYF. The CDR3 DNA reads TGTGCCTGGACTGCCGGGACAGGGACCGAGCAGTACTTC. This chain connects TRBV30 to TRBJ2-7, with 9 bases matching TRBD1. This CDR3 is 13 amino acids long. The V gene end was trimmed by 4 bases and the J gene end by 6 bases; junction bases not matched to a gene: 7. CDR1 and CDR2 (germline): GTSNPN, SVGIG (reference sequence).

The J gene is TRBJ1-2, the V gene TRBV29-1; perhaps TRBD1 as D (6 bases). There are 16 residues in the CDR3. V was clipped by 0 bases and J by 4 bases, with 18 bases between them. The V gene's germline CDR1 is SQVTM and CDR2 ANQGSEA. In DNA, the CDR3 is TGCAGCGTTGAAGATCGTTCCGGCAGGGGAGGCTATGGCTACACCTTC. It codes for CSVEDRSGRGGYGYTF.

This chain links TRBV6-5 with TRBJ2-3, with D perhaps TRBD1 or TRBD2 (6 bases each). The CDR3 runs 14 residues. Trimming stripped 7 bases from V and 6 bases from J, with 17 bases between. Germline lookup yields CDR1 MNHEY and CDR2 SVGAGI. The DNA of the CDR3 is TGTGCCAGCACCCCGGGGGCCCTACGGGATACGCAGTATTTT. Its translation: CASTPGALRDTQYF.

The chain combines TRBV9 with TRBJ2-7, with D tentatively TRBD1 or TRBD2 (5 bases each). Germline CDR1 reads SGDLS; CDR2 reads YYNGEE. V gave up 0 bases and J gave up 0 bases, with 7 bases separating them. The CDR3 totals 14 residues. CDR3 residues: CASSVEGSSYEQYF. In nucleotides, the CDR3 is TGTGCCAGCAGCGTAGAGGGGAGCTCCTACGAGCAGTACTTC.

The gene calls are TRBV5-1 and TRBJ1-1; the D gene is possibly TRBD1 (5 bases). The V end lost 4 bases, the J end lost 6 bases, and 22 bases lay between the germline ends. Germline CDR1 is SGHRS and CDR2 is YFSETQ. There are 16 residues in the CDR3. For the CDR3, the DNA is TGCGCCAGCAGCATTTACGGGGGGTCCCCATCCCCTGAAGCTTTCTTT. It translates to CASSIYGGSPSPEAFF.

The chain is built from TRBV7-2 and TRBJ2-3; the D is unclear. The germline V gene encodes CDR1 SGHTA and CDR2 FQGNSA. This CDR3 has 15 amino acids. V was shortened by 1 base and J by 2 bases, with 10 bases between the two germline ends. The CDR3 nucleotides are TGTGCCAGCAGCTTAGGCAGAAAGCACACAGATACGCAGTATTTT. This translates into CASSLGRKHTDTQYF.

V and J are TRBV5-3 and TRBJ2-2; 13 bases fit TRBD2. TRBV5-3 is labeled an ORF, and its function is uncertain. CDR3 length: 22 amino acids. The J segment lost 1 base and the V segment lost 6 bases, leaving 21 bases of the junction unmatched. CDR3 amino acids: CARKRVLFKRTSGGRNTGELFF. The CDR3 DNA reads TGTGCCAGAAAAAGGGTTCTGTTCAAAAGGACTAGCGGGGGTAGGAACACCGGGGAGCTGTTTTTT.

The chain recombines TRBV11-2 with TRBJ2-7; TRBD2 agrees at 11 bases. Trimming cost V 4 bases and J 4 bases; bases outside gene matches: 6. Germline V lookup: CDR1 SGHAT, CDR2 FQNNGV. The CDR3 is made up of 15 amino acids. The CDR3 bases are TGTGCCAGCAGCTGGACCCTAGCGGGGGGTTACGAGCAGTACTTC. This sequence encodes CASSWTLAGGYEQYF.

The rearrangement links TRBV2 to TRBJ1-6, with D uncertain. CDR3 length: 17 amino acids. V lost 0 bases and J 0 bases, leaving 9 bases between the germline ends. Germline CDR1 SNHLY, CDR2 FYNNEI. The CDR3 DNA is TGTGCCAGCAGTGAAGCCCCGAGGAGCTCCTATAATTCACCCCTCCACTTT. Protein sequence: CASSEAPRSSYNSPLHF.

The CDR3 is CASSQDGGAGNTEAFF. The DNA for the CDR3 is TGTGCCAGCAGCCAAGATGGCGGCGCGGGGAACACTGAAGCTTTCTTT. The rearrangement joins TRBV4-2 to TRBJ1-1; D gene uncertain. The CDR3 has 16 amino acids. Germline CDR1 and CDR2: LGHNA and YNFKEQ. With 0 bases removed from V and 1 base from J, the gap between germline ends came to 12 bases.

The rearrangement joins TRBV30 to TRBJ2-2; the match to TRBD1 covers 9 bases. The CDR3 runs to 15 residues. The germline gives CDR1 GTSNPN, CDR2 SVGIG (reference sequence). The V gene end was trimmed by 4 bases and the J gene end by 3 bases; junction bases not matched to a gene: 6. CDR3 coding DNA: TGTGCCTGGAAGACAGACAGGGGGGACACCGGGGAGCTGTTTTTT. Residues: CAWKTDRGDTGELFF.

The J gene is TRBJ1-4, the V gene TRBV6-5, with D possibly TRBD1 on 5 matching bases. Deletions cut 1 base from V and 8 bases from J, with 11 bases between. CDR1 and CDR2 (germline): MNHEY, SVGAGI. CDR3 length: 14 residues. The CDR3 is CASSYLGRDEKLFF. CDR3 nucleotide sequence: TGTGCCAGCAGTTACTTGGGGCGAGACGAAAAACTGTTTTTT.

V usage is TRBV9 and J usage is TRBJ1-4, with 8 bases fitting TRBD1. Germline V CDR1 and CDR2: SGDLS, YYNGEE. The CDR3 consists of 18 residues. The trim removed 3 bases at V and 6 bases at J, leaving 16 bases unmatched. The DNA of the CDR3 is TGTGCCAGCAGCGGCCCCGGACAGGGAGAGGGGTGGGATGAAAAACTGTTTTTT. The encoded protein is CASSGPGQGEGWDEKLFF.

On this clone itself: Different DNA sequences within this sample yield the same CDR3. CDR3 in amino acids: CASSLGGAEAFF. Here the CDR3 DNA reads TGTGCCAGCAGCTTAGGGGGTGCTGAAGCTTTCTTT. The rearrangement uses TRBV7-9 and TRBJ1-1; D is unclear. The CDR3 has 12 residues. The germline gives CDR1 SEHNR, CDR2 FQNEAQ (reference sequence). Trimming stripped 1 base from V and 6 bases from J, with 6 bases between.

Ten or more counts support this clone. This chain uses TRBV9 with TRBJ2-3; tentatively, D is TRBD2 (7 bases). Germline V CDR1 and CDR2: SGDLS, YYNGEE. The CDR3 runs to 14 residues. The ends were cut back, 3 bases at V and 2 bases at J, with 10 bases in the middle. Here the CDR3 reads CASSGRGATDTQYF. The CDR3 DNA reads as TGTGCCAGCAGCGGCCGGGGGGCCACAGATACGCAGTATTTT.

This chain links TRBV7-9 with TRBJ2-7; D gene unclear. The CDR3 is 12 residues long. Trimming removed 4 bases from V and 3 bases from J, with 7 bases in between. Germline V gives CDR1 SEHNR, CDR2 FQNEAQ (reference sequence). The CDR3 loop is CASSSDNYEQYF. The DNA of the CDR3 is TGTGCCAGCAGCTCCGACAACTACGAGCAGTACTTC.

This sequence joins TRBV7-3 and TRBJ2-3, with TRBD2 matching 8 bases. Germline V lookup: CDR1 SGHTA, CDR2 FQGTGA. After removal of 8 bases from V and 3 bases from J, the junction contained 10 bases not matched to a gene. CDR3 size: 15 residues. The CDR3 here is CASGPGGANTDTQYF. The CDR3, as DNA: TGTGCCAGCGGGCCGGGAGGGGCCAATACAGATACGCAGTATTTT.